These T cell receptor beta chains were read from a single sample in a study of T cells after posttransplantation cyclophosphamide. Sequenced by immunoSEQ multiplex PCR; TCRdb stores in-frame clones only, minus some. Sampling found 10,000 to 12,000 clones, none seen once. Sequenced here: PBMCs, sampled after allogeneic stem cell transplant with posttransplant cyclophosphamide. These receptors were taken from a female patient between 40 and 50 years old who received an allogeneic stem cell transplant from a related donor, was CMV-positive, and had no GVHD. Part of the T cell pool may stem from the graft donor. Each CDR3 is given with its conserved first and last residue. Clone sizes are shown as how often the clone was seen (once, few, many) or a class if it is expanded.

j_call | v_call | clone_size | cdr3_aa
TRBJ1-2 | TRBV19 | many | CASSISRVYGYTF
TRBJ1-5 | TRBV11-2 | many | CASSLTGGFGQPQHF
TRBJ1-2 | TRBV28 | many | CASSLSNPGQVLGGYTF
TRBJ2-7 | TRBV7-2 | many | CASSGGTSGGPYEQYF
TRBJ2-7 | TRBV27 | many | CASSLGRGPREQYF
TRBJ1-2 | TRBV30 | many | CAWSPGTGWVYGYTF
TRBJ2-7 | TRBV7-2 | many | CASSSIAGGFLEQYF
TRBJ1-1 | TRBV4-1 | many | CASSLGQWNTEAFF
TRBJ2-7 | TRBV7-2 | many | CASSEGTSGYEQYF
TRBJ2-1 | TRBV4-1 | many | CASSRTSRAGGLNNEQFF
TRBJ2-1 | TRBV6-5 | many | CASSYGRAGVLNEQFF
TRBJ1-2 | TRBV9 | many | CASSLTVGGNYGYTF
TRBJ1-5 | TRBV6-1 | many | CASSEWRVAQPQHF
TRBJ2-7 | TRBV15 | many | CATSRERLATYEQYF
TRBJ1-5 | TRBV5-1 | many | CASSVDRGKQPQHF
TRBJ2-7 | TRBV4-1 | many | CASSQYFGQGATWEQYF
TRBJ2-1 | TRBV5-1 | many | CASNPFGQVGNEQFF
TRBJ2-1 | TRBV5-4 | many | CASSLRGGGYNEQFF
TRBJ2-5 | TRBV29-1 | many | CSVDKRERGETQYF
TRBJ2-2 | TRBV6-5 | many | CASSQTSGYTGELFF
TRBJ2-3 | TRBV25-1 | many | CASSVTIAASTDTQYF
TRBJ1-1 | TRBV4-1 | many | CASSLRTGLNTEAFF
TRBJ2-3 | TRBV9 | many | CASSVTSGGVLADTQYF
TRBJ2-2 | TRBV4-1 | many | CASSQALSRGGARELFF
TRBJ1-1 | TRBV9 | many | CASSPGTGGTEAFF